The clone carrying this T cell receptor beta chain was detected many times. Its antigen is unidentified. In making TCR beta libraries, quantitative 5'-RACE with molecular barcodes was used. TCRdb reprocessed the 5' RACE reads with MiXCR, giving one entry per CDR3 protein. The top ten clones hold less than 25% of a sample with around 220,000 distinct CDR3 sequences, roughly a tenth of them seen once. This CDR3 spans 15 amino acids. With 5 bases removed from V and 0 bases from J, the gap between germline ends came to 11 bases. Germline V lookup: CDR1 SGHTA, CDR2 FQGTGA. The sample originates from a study of CD8 T cells in ankylosing spondylitis. Study-level points and caveats: As reported, disease-linked clones showed significant enrichment in matched ankylosing spondylitis synovial fluid. Reactive arthritis synovial fluid and blood were previously reported to contain some motif variants.

Material: blood, either unsorted or a sorted T cell fraction (not recorded which). The TCR comes from a male donor with ankylosing spondylitis or in good health (not recorded which). The V call is TRBV7-3, the J call TRBJ2-1; TRBD2 might be the D (5 bases). This CDR3 reads CASSVRETSYNEQFF. As DNA, the CDR3 is TGTGCCAGCAGCGTACGGGAAACCTCCTACAATGAGCAGTTCTTC. Drawing the rest from reference TRBV7-3 and TRBJ2-1, the complete variable domain is GAGVSQTPSNKVTEKGKYVELRCDPISGHTALYWYRQSLGQGPEFLIYFQGTGAADDSGLPNDRFFAVRPEGSVSTLKIQRTERGDSAVYLCASSVRETSYNEQFFGPGTRLTVL.